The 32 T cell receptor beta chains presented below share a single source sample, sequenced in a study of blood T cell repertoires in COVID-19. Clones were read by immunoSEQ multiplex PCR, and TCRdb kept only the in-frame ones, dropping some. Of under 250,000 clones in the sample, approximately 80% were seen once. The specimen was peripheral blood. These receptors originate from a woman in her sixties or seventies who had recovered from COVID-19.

The CDR3 DNA reads as TGCGCCAGCAGCCAACGAAAGGAGCGGGGGGGCCTTACCTACGAGCAGTACTTC. This gives the protein CASSQRKERGGLTYEQYF. The rearrangement links TRBV4-3 to TRBJ2-7; 10 bases map to TRBD2. The CDR3 sequence is 18 residues long. J was trimmed by 2 bases and V by 2 bases; bases with no gene match: 12. Germline assignment: CDR1 LGHNA and CDR2 YSLEER.

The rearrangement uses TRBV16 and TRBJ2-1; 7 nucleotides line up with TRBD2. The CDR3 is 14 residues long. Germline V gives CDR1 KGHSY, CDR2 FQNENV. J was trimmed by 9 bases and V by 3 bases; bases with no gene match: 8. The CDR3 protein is CASSQSTSAPEQFF. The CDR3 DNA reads TGTGCCAGCAGCCAGTCTACTAGCGCGCCTGAGCAGTTCTTC.

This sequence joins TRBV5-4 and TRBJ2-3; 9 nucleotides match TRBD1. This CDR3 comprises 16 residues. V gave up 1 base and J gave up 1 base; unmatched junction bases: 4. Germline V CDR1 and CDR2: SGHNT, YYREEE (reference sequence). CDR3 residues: CASSLRQGGGTDTQYF. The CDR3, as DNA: TGTGCCAGCAGCTTGCGACAGGGGGGTGGCACAGATACGCAGTATTTT.

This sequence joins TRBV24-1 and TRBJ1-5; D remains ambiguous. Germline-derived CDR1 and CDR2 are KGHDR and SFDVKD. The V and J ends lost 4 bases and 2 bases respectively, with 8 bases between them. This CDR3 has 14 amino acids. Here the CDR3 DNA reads TGTGCCACCAGTGAATCGTCAGGCAATCAGCCCCAGCATTTT. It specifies CATSESSGNQPQHF.

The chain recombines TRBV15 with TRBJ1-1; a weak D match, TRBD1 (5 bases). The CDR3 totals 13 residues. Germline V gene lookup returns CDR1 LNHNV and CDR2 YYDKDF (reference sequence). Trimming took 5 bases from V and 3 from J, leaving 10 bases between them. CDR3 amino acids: CATSAGGDTEAFF. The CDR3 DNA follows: TGTGCCACCAGCGCTGGAGGGGACACTGAAGCTTTCTTT. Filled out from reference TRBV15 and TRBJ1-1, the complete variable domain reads DAMVIQNPRYQVTQFGKPVTLSCSQTLNHNVMYWYQQKSSQAPKLLFHYYDKDFNNEADTPDNFQSRRPNTSFCFLDIRSPGLGDTAMYLCATSAGGDTEAFFGQGTRLTVV.

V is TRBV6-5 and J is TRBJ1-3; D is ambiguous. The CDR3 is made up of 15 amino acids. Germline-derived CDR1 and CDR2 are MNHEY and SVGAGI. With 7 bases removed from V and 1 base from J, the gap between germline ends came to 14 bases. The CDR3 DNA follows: TGTGCCAGCACGGTCCGGAGCGAGTCTGGAAACACCATATATTTT. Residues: CASTVRSESGNTIYF.

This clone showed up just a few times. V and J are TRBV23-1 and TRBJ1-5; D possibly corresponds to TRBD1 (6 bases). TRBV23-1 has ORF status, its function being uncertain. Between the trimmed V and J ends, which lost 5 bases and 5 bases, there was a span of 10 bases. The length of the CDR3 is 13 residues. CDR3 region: CASSGDTHQPQHF. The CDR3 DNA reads TGCGCCAGCAGTGGGGACACCCATCAGCCCCAGCATTTT.

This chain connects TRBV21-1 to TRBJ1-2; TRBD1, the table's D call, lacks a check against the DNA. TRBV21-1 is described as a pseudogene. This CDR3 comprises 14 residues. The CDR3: CASSKAGPVGGYTF. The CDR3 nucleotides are TGTGCCAGCAGCAAGGCAGGGCCCGTGGGGGGCTACACCTTC.

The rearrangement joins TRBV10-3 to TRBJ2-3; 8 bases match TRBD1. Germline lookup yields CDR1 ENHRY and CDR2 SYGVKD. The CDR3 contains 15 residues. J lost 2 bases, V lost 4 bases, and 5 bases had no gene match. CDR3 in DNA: TGTGCCATCAGTGGGACAGGGCACGACACAGATACGCAGTATTTT. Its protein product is CAISGTGHDTDTQYF.

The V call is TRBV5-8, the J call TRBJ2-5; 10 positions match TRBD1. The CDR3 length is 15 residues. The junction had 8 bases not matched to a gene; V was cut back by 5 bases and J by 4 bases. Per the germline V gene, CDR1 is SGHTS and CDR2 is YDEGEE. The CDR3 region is CASSERTGGTETQYF. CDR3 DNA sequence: TGTGCCAGCAGTGAAAGGACAGGGGGAACAGAGACCCAGTACTTC.

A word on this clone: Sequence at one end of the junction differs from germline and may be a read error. The CDR3 loop reads CASSEGQGFAETQYF. CDR3 DNA: TGTGCTAGCAGCGAAGGACAGGGCTTCGCAGAGACCCAGTACTTC. This chain uses TRBV7-7 with TRBJ2-5; 8 nucleotides match TRBD1. The CDR3 runs 15 residues. The germline V gene has CDR1 SSHAT and CDR2 FNYEAQ (reference sequence).

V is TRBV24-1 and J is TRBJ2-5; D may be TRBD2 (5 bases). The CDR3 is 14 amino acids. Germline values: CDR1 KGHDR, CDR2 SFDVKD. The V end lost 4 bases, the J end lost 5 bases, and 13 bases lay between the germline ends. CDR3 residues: CATSEGPSRETQYF. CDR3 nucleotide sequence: TGTGCCACCAGTGAAGGTCCTAGCCGCGAGACCCAGTACTTC.

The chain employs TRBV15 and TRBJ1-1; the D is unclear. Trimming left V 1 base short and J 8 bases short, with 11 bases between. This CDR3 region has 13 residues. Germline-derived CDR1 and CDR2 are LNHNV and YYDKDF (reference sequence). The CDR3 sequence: CATSRAGDEEAFF. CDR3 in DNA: TGTGCCACCAGCAGAGCAGGCGACGAGGAAGCTTTCTTT.

The DNA for the CDR3 is TGTGCCAGCAGTTTATCATCCGCAACTAATGAAAAACTGTTTTTT. Its protein is CASSLSSATNEKLFF. V gene TRBV27 combines with J gene TRBJ1-4; D uncertain. Germline values: CDR1 MNHEY, CDR2 SMNVEV (reference sequence). The CDR3 has 15 amino acids. The ends were cut back, 0 bases at V and 0 bases at J, with 5 bases in the middle.

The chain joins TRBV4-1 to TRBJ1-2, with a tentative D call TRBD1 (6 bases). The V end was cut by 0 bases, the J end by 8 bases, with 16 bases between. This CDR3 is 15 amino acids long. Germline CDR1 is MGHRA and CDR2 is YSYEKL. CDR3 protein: CASSQDRGGARGYTF. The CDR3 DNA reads TGCGCCAGCAGCCAAGATCGAGGGGGGGCTCGAGGCTACACCTTC.

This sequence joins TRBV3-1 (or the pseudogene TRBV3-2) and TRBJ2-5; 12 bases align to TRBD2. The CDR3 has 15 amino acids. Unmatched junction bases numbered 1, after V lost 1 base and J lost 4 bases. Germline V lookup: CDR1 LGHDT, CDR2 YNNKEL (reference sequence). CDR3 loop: CASSQGTSGVETQYF. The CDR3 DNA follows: TGTGCCAGCAGCCAAGGGACTAGCGGGGTAGAGACCCAGTACTTC.

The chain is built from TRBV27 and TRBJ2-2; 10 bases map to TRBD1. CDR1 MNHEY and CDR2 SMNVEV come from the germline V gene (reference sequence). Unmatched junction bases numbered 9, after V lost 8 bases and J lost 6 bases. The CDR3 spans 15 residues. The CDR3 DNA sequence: TGTGCCAGCTCCTTGGACAGGGGGGTCGCCGGGGAGCTGTTTTTT. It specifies CASSLDRGVAGELFF.

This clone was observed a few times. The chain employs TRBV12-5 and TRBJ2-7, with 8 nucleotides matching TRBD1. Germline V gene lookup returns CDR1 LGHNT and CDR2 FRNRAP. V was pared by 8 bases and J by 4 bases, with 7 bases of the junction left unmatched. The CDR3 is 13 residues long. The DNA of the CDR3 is TGTGCTAGTCAGGGGGCCAGGGGTTACGAGCAGTACTTC. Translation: CASQGARGYEQYF.

The CDR3 DNA reads TGTGCCTGGAGCCCGACAGGGGTGAGCAATCAGCCCCAGCATTTT. Translating it yields CAWSPTGVSNQPQHF. The chain recombines TRBV30 with TRBJ1-5; TRBD1 matches 8 bases. From germline, CDR1 is GTSNPN and CDR2 SVGIG (reference sequence). The junction had 5 bases not matched to a gene; V was cut back by 3 bases and J by 1 base. The CDR3 length is 15 residues.

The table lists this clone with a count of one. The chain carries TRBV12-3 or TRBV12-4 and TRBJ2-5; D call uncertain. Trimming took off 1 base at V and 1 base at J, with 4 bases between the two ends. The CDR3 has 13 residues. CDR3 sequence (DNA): TGTGCCAGCAGTTTAGGTATCCAAGAGACCCAGTACTTC. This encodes CASSLGIQETQYF.

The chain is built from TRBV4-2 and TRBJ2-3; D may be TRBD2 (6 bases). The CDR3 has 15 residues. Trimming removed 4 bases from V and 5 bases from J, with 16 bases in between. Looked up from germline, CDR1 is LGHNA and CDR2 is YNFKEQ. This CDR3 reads CASSRTGVQLDTQYF. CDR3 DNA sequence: TGTGCCAGCAGCCGAACGGGGGTACAATTAGATACGCAGTATTTT.

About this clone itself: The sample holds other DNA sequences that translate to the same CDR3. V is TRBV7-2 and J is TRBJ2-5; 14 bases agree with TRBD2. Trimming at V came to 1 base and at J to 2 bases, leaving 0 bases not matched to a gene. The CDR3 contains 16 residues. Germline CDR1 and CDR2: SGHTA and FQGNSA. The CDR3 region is CASSLGTSGGQETQYF. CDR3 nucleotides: TGTGCCAGCAGCTTAGGGACTAGCGGGGGGCAAGAGACCCAGTACTTC.

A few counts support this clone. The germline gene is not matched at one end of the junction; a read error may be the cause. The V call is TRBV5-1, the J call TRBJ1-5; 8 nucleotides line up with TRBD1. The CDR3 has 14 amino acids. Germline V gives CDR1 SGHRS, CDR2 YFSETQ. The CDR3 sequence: CASSTGQGNQPQHF. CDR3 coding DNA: TGCGCCAGCAGCACTGGACAGGGCAACCAGCCCCAGCATTTT.

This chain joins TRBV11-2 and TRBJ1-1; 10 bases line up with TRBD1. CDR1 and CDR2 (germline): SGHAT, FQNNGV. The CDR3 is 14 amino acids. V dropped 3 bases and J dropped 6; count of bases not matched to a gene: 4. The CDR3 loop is CASSLTGGSPEAFF. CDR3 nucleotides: TGTGCCAGCAGCTTGACAGGGGGCAGTCCTGAAGCTTTCTTT.

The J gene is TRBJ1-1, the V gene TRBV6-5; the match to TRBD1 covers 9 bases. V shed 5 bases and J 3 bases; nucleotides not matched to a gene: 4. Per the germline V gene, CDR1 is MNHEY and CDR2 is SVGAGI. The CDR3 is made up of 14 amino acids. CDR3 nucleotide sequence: TGTGCCAGCAGTAGGGACAGGGAGGACACTGAAGCTTTCTTT. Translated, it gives CASSRDREDTEAFF.

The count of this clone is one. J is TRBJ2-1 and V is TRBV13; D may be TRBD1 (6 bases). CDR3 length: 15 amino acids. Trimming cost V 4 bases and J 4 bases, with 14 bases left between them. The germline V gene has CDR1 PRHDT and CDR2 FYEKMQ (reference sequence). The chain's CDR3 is CASSSGLGQYNEQFF. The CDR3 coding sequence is TGTGCCAGCAGCTCCGGCCTTGGACAGTACAATGAGCAGTTCTTC.

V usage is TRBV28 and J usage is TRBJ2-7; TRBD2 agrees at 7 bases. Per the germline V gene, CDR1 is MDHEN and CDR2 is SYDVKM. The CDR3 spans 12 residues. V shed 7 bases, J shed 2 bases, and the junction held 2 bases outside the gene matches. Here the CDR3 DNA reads TGTGCCAGCAAAGGGACTACCTACGAGCAGTACTTC. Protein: CASKGTTYEQYF.

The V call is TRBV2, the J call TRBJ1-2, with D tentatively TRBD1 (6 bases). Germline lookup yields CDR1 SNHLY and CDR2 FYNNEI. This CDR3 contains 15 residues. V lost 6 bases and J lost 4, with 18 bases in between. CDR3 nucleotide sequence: TGTGCCAGCAGGAAACGGTACAGGGAGAGCTATGGCTACACCTTC. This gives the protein CASRKRYRESYGYTF.

The CDR3 nucleotides are TGTGCCAGCAGTGAGGGTTTCTATGGCTACACCTTC. Its translation is CASSEGFYGYTF. V is TRBV12-3 or TRBV12-4 and J is TRBJ1-2; unclear D gene. With 5 bases removed from V and 4 bases from J, the gap between germline ends came to 8 bases. The CDR3 spans 12 residues.

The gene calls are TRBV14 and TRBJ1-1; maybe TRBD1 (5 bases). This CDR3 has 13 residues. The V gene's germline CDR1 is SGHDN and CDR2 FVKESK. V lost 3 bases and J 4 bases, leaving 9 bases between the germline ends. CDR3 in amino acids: CASSQGGSTEAFF. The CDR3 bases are TGTGCCAGCAGCCAGGGGGGGAGCACTGAAGCTTTCTTT.

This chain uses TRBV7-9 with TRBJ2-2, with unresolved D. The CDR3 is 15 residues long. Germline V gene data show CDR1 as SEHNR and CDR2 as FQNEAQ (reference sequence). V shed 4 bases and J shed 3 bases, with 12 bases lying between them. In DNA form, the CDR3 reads TGTGCCAGCAGCTCCCCCCGACTGTACACCGGGGAGCTGTTTTTT. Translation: CASSSPRLYTGELFF. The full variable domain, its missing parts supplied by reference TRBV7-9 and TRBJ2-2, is DTGVSQNPRHKITKRGQNVTFRCDPISEHNRLYWYRQTLGQGPEFLTYFQNEAQLEKSRLLSDRFSAERPKGSFSTLEIQRTEQGDSAMYLCASSSPRLYTGELFFGEGSRLTVL.

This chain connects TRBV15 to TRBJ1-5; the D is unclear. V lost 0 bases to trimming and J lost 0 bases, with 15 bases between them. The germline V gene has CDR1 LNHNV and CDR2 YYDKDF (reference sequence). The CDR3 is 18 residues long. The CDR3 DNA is TGTGCCACCAGCAGAGATGAACACAAATCCCATAGCAATCAGCCCCAGCATTTT. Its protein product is CATSRDEHKSHSNQPQHF.